This T cell receptor beta chain comes out of a study of T cell responses to AZD1222 COVID-19 vaccine. Study-wide background: Whether given at about 4 or about 12 weeks, second doses were pooled. The study's findings and limits: Among the donors, most were white British and more were female, and clonal diversity was possibly underestimated. Spike was spanned by vaccine-associated CD4 TCRs, which were dominant at 160-218 and 743-854.

In regard to this clone: The antigen is undetermined.

Data came from immunoSEQ multiplex PCR; TCRdb stores just in-frame clones and leaves some out. The sample carries some 120,000 clones, about 80% recorded once. The CDR3 runs to 14 residues. V shed 0 bases and J shed 4 bases, with 10 bases lying between them. Germline loops: CDR1 SGHDT, CDR2 YYEEEE. This clonotype was obtained from an adult in good health. The sequences come from peripheral blood, collected on day 0 of AZD1222 vaccination. This rearrangement joins TRBV5-6 to TRBJ2-5, with D hard to call. CDR3: CASSLGAAIETQYF. CDR3 sequence (DNA): TGTGCCAGCAGCTTGGGCGCGGCTATAGAGACCCAGTACTTC.